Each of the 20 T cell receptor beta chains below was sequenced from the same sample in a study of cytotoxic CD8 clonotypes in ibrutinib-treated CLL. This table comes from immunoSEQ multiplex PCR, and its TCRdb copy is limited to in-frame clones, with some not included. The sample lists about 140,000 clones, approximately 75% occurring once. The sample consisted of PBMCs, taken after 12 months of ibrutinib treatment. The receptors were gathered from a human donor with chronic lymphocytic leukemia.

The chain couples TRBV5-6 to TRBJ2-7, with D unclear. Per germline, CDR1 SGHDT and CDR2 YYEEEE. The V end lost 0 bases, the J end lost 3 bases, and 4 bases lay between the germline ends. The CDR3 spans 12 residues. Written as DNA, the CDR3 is TGTGCCAGCAGCTTGGTCGGCTACGAGCAGTACTTC. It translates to CASSLVGYEQYF.

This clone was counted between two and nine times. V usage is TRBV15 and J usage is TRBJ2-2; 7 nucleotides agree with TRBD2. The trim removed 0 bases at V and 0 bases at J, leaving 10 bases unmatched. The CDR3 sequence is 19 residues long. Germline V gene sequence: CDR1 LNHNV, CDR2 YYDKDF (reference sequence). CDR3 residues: CATSRDLGAGFPNTGELFF. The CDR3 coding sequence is TGTGCCACCAGCAGAGATCTTGGAGCGGGGTTCCCGAACACCGGGGAGCTGTTTTTT.

The CDR3 DNA follows: TGTGCCAGCAGCTTAAGGCTAGCGGGTGGCACAGATACGCAGTATTTT. As protein: CASSLRLAGGTDTQYF. This chain uses TRBV7-2 with TRBJ2-3; 8 bases are a match to TRBD2. Trimming removed 2 bases from V and 1 base from J; junction bases left unmatched: 5. Looked up from germline, CDR1 is SGHTA and CDR2 is FQGNSA. This CDR3 has 16 amino acids.

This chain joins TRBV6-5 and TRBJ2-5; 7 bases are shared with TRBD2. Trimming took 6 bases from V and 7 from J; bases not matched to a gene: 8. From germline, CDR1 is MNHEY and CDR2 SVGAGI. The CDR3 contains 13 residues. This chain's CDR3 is CASRSSGHGTQYF. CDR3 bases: TGTGCCAGCAGATCTAGCGGCCATGGGACCCAGTACTTC.

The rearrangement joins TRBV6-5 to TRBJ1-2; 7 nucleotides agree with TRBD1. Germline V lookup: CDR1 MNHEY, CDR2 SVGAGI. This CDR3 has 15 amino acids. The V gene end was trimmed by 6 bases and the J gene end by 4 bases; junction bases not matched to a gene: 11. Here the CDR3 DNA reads TGTGCCAGCAGAGGGACAGCCATAGTTTCCTATGGCTACACCTTC. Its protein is CASRGTAIVSYGYTF.

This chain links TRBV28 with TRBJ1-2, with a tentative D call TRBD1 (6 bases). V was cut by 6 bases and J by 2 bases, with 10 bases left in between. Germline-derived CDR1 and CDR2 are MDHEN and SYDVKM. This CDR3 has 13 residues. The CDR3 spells CASRKQGNYGYTF. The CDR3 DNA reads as TGTGCCAGCAGGAAACAGGGAAACTATGGCTACACCTTC.

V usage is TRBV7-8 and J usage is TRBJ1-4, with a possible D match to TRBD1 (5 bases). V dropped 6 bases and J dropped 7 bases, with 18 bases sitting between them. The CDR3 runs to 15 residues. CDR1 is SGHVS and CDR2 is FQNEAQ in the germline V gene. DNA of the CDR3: TGTGCCAGCAGGGGGGATGGACGGGACCCTGAAAAACTGTTTTTT. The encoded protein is CASRGDGRDPEKLFF.

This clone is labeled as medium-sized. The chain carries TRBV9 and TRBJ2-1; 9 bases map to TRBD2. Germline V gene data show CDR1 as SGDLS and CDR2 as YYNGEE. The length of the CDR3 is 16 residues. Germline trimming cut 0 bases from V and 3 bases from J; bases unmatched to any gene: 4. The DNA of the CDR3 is TGTGCCAGCAGCGTAGGGTTAGCGGGAGTCTACAATGAGCAGTTCTTC. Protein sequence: CASSVGLAGVYNEQFF.

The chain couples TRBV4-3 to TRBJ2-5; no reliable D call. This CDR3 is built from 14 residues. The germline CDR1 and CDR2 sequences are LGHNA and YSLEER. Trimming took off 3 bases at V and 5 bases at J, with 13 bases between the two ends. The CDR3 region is CASSQIVGSETQYF. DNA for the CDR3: TGCGCCAGCAGCCAGATAGTGGGATCGGAGACCCAGTACTTC.

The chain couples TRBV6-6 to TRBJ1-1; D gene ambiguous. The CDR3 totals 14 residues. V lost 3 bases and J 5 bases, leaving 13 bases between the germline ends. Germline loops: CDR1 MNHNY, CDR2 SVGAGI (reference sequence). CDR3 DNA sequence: TGTGCCAGCAGTTATCAAAAGGTAGAGACTGAAGCTTTCTTT. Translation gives CASSYQKVETEAFF.

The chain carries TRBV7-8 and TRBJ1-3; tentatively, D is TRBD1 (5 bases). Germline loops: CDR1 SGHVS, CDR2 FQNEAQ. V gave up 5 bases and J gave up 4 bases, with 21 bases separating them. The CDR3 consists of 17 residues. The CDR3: CASSPSGRGWGGNTIYF. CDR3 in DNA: TGTGCCAGCAGCCCTAGTGGTCGGGGTTGGGGCGGAAACACCATATATTTT.

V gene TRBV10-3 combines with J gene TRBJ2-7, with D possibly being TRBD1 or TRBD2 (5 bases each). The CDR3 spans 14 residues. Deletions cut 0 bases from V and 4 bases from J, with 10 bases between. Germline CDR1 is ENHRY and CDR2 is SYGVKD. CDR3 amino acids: CAISESTGRYEQYF. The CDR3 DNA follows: TGTGCCATCAGTGAGTCGACGGGGCGGTACGAGCAGTACTTC.

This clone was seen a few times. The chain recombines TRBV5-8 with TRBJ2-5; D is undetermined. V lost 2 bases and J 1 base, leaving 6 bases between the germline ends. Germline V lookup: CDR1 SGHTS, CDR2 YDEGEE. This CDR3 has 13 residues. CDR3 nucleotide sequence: TGTGCCAGCAGCTTCGGCAGCCAAGAGACCCAGTACTTC. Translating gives CASSFGSQETQYF.

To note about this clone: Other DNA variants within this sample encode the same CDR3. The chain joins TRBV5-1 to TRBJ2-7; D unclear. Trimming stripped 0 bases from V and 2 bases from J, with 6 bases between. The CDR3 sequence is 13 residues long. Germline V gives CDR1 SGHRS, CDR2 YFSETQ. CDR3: CASSLGDPYEQYF. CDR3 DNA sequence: TGCGCCAGCAGCTTGGGGGATCCCTACGAGCAGTACTTC.

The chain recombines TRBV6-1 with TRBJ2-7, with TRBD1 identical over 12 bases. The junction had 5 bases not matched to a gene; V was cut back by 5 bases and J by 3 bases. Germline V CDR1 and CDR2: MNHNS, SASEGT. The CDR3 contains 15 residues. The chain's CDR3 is CASSWGQGAVYEQYF. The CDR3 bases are TGTGCCAGCAGTTGGGGACAGGGGGCCGTCTACGAGCAGTACTTC.

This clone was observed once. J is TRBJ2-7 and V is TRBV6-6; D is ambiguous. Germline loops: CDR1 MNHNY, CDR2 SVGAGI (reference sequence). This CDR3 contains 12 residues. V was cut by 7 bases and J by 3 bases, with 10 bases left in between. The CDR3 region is CASTDRLYEQYF. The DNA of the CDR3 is TGTGCCAGCACGGACCGACTCTACGAGCAGTACTTC.

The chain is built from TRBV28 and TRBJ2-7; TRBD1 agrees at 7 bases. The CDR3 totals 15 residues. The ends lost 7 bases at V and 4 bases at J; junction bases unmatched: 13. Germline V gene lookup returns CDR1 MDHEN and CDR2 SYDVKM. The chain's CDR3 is CASTSAGTDFYEQYF. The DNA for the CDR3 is TGTGCCAGCACCTCAGCCGGGACAGACTTTTACGAGCAGTACTTC.

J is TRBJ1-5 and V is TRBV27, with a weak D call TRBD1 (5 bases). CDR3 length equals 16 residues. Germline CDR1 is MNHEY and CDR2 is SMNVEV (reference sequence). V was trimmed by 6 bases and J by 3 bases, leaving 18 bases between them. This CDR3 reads CASRPVGTYLNQPQHF. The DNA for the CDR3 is TGTGCCAGCAGACCGGTGGGGACCTACCTCAATCAGCCCCAGCATTTT.

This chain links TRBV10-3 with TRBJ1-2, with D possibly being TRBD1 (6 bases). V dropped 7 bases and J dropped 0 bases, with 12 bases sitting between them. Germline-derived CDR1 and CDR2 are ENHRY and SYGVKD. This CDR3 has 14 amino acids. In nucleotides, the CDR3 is TGTGCCATCACCCCAGGACAGTCTAACTATGGCTACACCTTC. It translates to CAITPGQSNYGYTF.

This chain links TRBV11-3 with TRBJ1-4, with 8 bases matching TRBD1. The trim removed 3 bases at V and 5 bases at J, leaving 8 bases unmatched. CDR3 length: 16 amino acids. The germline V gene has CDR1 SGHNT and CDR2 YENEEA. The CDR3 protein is CASSFSLWTGNEKLFF. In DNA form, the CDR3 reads TGTGCCAGCAGCTTTTCCCTCTGGACAGGGAATGAAAAACTGTTTTTT.